This is a list of T cell receptor beta chains from one sample in a study of cytomegalovirus exposure and HLA in healthy donors. Data came from immunoSEQ multiplex PCR; TCRdb stores just in-frame clones and leaves some out. The sample contains approximately 110,000 clones, less than 20% of which appear only once. The specimen sequenced was PBMCs. The receptors come from a young woman in good health and CMV-seronegative. Each CDR3 is given with its conserved first and last residue. The order of the fields is D gene, clone size, J gene, V gene, CDR3 DNA, CDR3 protein. D genes are given only for firm matches. Not all rows give a size; the values are once, few, many and, for expanded clones, a class.

d_call: -
clone_size: few
j_call: TRBJ2-7
v_call: TRBV27
cdr3_nt: TGTGCCAGCAGTACCACAGGGAGGGGAACCTACGAGCAGTACTTC
cdr3_aa: CASSTTGRGTYEQYF

d_call: -
clone_size: -
j_call: TRBJ1-5
v_call: TRBV29-1
cdr3_nt: TGCAGCGCCCAGGTCGGCCCTGGCAATCAGCCCCAGCATTTT
cdr3_aa: CSAQVGPGNQPQHF

d_call: -
clone_size: -
j_call: TRBJ1-5
v_call: TRBV19
cdr3_nt: TGTGCCAGTAGGCGAGATAGCAATCAGCCCCAGCATTTT
cdr3_aa: CASRRDSNQPQHF

d_call: -
clone_size: few
j_call: TRBJ2-3
v_call: TRBV5-6
cdr3_nt: TGTGCCAGCAGCTTGGCCCAGGCCCCTAGCACAGATACGCAGTATTTT
cdr3_aa: CASSLAQAPSTDTQYF

d_call: TRBD1
clone_size: few
j_call: TRBJ2-3
v_call: TRBV4-1
cdr3_nt: TGCGCCAGCAGCCCCTTAGACAGGGGGAGCACAGATACGCAGTATTTT
cdr3_aa: CASSPLDRGSTDTQYF

d_call: TRBD1
clone_size: few
j_call: TRBJ1-2
v_call: TRBV5-5
cdr3_nt: TGTGCCAGCAGCTTGGCCTTCGGACAGGGCATATATGGCTACACCTTC
cdr3_aa: CASSLAFGQGIYGYTF

d_call: -
clone_size: few
j_call: TRBJ1-5
v_call: TRBV16
cdr3_nt: TGTGCCAGCAGCCAAAACATCAGGGGCGGTCAGCCCCAGCATTTT
cdr3_aa: CASSQNIRGGQPQHF

d_call: -
clone_size: few
j_call: TRBJ1-1
v_call: TRBV30
cdr3_nt: TGTGCCTGGAGTCTCGGGTACACTGAAGCTTTCTTT
cdr3_aa: CAWSLGYTEAFF

d_call: -
clone_size: few
j_call: TRBJ2-3
v_call: TRBV6-1
cdr3_nt: TGTGCCAGCAGTGAAGCGCTTTACAGGAGGCAGGGGACGCAGTATTTT
cdr3_aa: CASSEALYRRQGTQYF

d_call: TRBD1
clone_size: -
j_call: TRBJ2-1
v_call: TRBV6-1
cdr3_nt: TGTGCCAGCAGTGAACTGACAGGGGAAGGTGAGCAGTTCTTC
cdr3_aa: CASSELTGEGEQFF

d_call: -
clone_size: few
j_call: TRBJ1-4
v_call: TRBV28
cdr3_nt: TGTGCCAGCAGCCCTCGTGACAGGTCGCCTAATGAAAAACTGTTTTTT
cdr3_aa: CASSPRDRSPNEKLFF

d_call: TRBD2
clone_size: few
j_call: TRBJ2-1
v_call: TRBV5-4
cdr3_nt: TGTGCCAGCAGCTCCCGGGACTACTCCTACAATGAGCAGTTCTTC
cdr3_aa: CASSSRDYSYNEQFF

d_call: TRBD1
clone_size: few
j_call: TRBJ1-2
v_call: TRBV9
cdr3_nt: TGTGCCAGCAGCGGGGACAGGGTTGGCTACACCTTC
cdr3_aa: CASSGDRVGYTF

d_call: TRBD2
clone_size: -
j_call: TRBJ2-7
v_call: TRBV6-5
cdr3_nt: TGTGCCAGCAGGGGAGGTACTAGCGGCTCCTACGAGCAGTACTTC
cdr3_aa: CASRGGTSGSYEQYF

d_call: -
clone_size: -
j_call: TRBJ1-2
v_call: TRBV6-5
cdr3_nt: TGTGCCAGCAGCCTGGACAGTTATGGCTACACCTTC
cdr3_aa: CASSLDSYGYTF

d_call: -
clone_size: few
j_call: TRBJ1-6
v_call: TRBV30
cdr3_nt: TGTGCCTGGAGTTTGGGGGCCAAAAATTCACCCCTCCACTTT
cdr3_aa: CAWSLGAKNSPLHF

d_call: -
clone_size: -
j_call: TRBJ2-5
v_call: TRBV14
cdr3_nt: TGTGCCAGCAGCCAAGTCGTGGAGACCCAGTACTTC
cdr3_aa: CASSQVVETQYF

d_call: -
clone_size: -
j_call: TRBJ1-1
v_call: TRBV30
cdr3_nt: TGTGCCTGGAGTGTCAGGTGGGGAGCTGAAGCTTTCTTT
cdr3_aa: CAWSVRWGAEAFF

d_call: TRBD1
clone_size: -
j_call: TRBJ1-5
v_call: TRBV7-8
cdr3_nt: TGTGCCAGCAGCTTCCGACAGGGCCCCAATCAGCCCCAGCATTTT
cdr3_aa: CASSFRQGPNQPQHF

d_call: -
clone_size: -
j_call: TRBJ2-1
v_call: TRBV2
cdr3_nt: TGTGCCAGCAGCCAGACTAGACCCGTCGATGAGCAGTTCTTC
cdr3_aa: CASSQTRPVDEQFF

d_call: -
clone_size: -
j_call: TRBJ1-5
v_call: TRBV30
cdr3_nt: TGTGCCTGGAGTGGGTCACAGGGAGGGTTGCAGCCCCAGCATTTT
cdr3_aa: CAWSGSQGGLQPQHF

d_call: TRBD2
clone_size: few
j_call: TRBJ2-1
v_call: TRBV7-2
cdr3_nt: TGTGCCAGCAGCTTAGGACTAGCGGGATACAATGAGCAGTTCTTC
cdr3_aa: CASSLGLAGYNEQFF

d_call: -
clone_size: -
j_call: TRBJ1-5
v_call: TRBV5-5
cdr3_nt: TGTGCCAGCAGCCTGCAGGGTGACCAGCCCCAGCATTTT
cdr3_aa: CASSLQGDQPQHF

d_call: -
clone_size: -
j_call: TRBJ2-1
v_call: TRBV29-1
cdr3_nt: TGCAGCGTTCGAGGCAATGAGCAGTTCTTC
cdr3_aa: CSVRGNEQFF

d_call: -
clone_size: few
j_call: TRBJ2-1
v_call: TRBV28
cdr3_nt: TGTGCCAGCGCTAACGGAGTGGGAAGGGGCCGGCAGTTCTTC
cdr3_aa: CASANGVGRGRQFF

d_call: -
clone_size: few
j_call: TRBJ1-1
v_call: TRBV29-1
cdr3_nt: TGCAGCGTGAGGACAGTTTTGAACACTGAAGCTTTCTTT
cdr3_aa: CSVRTVLNTEAFF

d_call: -
clone_size: once
j_call: TRBJ1-2
v_call: TRBV28
cdr3_nt: TGTGCCAGCCTCTTCAGGGGCTATGGCTACACCTTC
cdr3_aa: CASLFRGYGYTF

d_call: -
clone_size: few
j_call: TRBJ1-4
v_call: TRBV5-1
cdr3_nt: TGCGCCAGCGCAGAAGTTGAACAGCCTCTTAATGAAAAACTGTTTTTT
cdr3_aa: CASAEVEQPLNEKLFF

d_call: TRBD1
clone_size: -
j_call: TRBJ2-7
v_call: TRBV7-8
cdr3_nt: TGTGCCAGCAGCCCGTCTGGGGGGGGACAGGGGGCAAGGGAGCAGTACTTC
cdr3_aa: CASSPSGGGQGAREQYF